The present entry profiles one T cell receptor beta chain with its context. Its target is unknown. Ipilimumab-mediated CTLA-4 blockade plus focal radiation was given to patients having chemo-refractory metastatic non-small-cell lung cancer. Clones were sequenced by immunoSEQ multiplex PCR, and TCRdb holds only the in-frame ones, with some missing. The repertoire holds under 55,000 clones, roughly 80% seen once, with about 2.9% in the top ten. The data were taken from a study of radiotherapy plus CTLA-4 blockade in lung cancer. Findings and limits, study-wide: The best prediction of response reportedly came from early blood T cell clone dynamics, with interferon-beta.

The V gene end was trimmed by 8 bases and the J gene end by 3 bases; junction bases not matched to a gene: 9. Germline V gives CDR1 MNHNS, CDR2 SASEGT. This CDR3 contains 15 residues. This specimen was peripheral blood, taken from a patient treated with radiotherapy plus ipilimumab. The receptor was derived from a human donor with non-small cell lung cancer who had a partial response to radiotherapy plus ipilimumab. The chain carries TRBV6-1 and TRBJ2-2, with 7 bases identical to TRBD1. CDR3: CASGTQGEYTGELFF. CDR3 nucleotides: TGTGCCAGCGGTACCCAGGGGGAGTACACCGGGGAGCTGTTTTTT.